This T cell receptor (beta chain) was sequenced for a study of T-cell memory formation after mild COVID-19. This CDR3 is 16 amino acids long. Germline V gene data show CDR1 as LGHNA and CDR2 as YNFKEQ. The germline V and J ends were trimmed by 0 bases and 0 bases, with 10 bases remaining between them. This clonotype was detected a few times. TCRdb analysed the 5' RACE reads with MiXCR anew, one entry per CDR3 protein. There are around 300,000 distinct CDR3 sequences in the sample; about an eighth occur only once, and approximately 21% lies in the top ten. This receptor was taken from a man between 18 and 35 years old who had mild COVID-19 (a few samples of this study predate the infection). Cell type and time point are not known. Sequenced material: PBMCs or a T cell subset sorted from them (not recorded which). The gene calls are TRBV4-2 and TRBJ2-3; possibly TRBD2 for D (6 bases). The CDR3, as DNA: TGTGCCAGCAGCCAAGAAGGGCTAGCGAGCACAGATACGCAGTATTTT. Residues: CASSQEGLASTDTQYF.